Sequencing of this T cell receptor beta chain was carried out in a study of cytomegalovirus exposure and HLA in healthy donors. Trimming cost V 4 bases and J 5 bases; bases outside gene matches: 9. Germline lookup yields CDR1 SGHRS and CDR2 YFSETQ. The CDR3 is 14 residues long. Use of 60 Vbeta and 13 Jbeta primers characterized the PCR. Only in-frame clones appear in the TCRdb table, and some are missing; sequencing was by immunoSEQ multiplex PCR. In the table there are fewer than 150,000 clones, around 83% of which are singletons. This clone was found a few times. The rearrangement joins TRBV5-1 to TRBJ2-7; 7 nucleotides align to TRBD1. The source of this sequence is a man aged 35 to 55 in good health and CMV-seropositive. The source material was PBMCs. The DNA for the CDR3 is TGCGCCAGCAGCCCAGGGACAGCTTCCGACGAGCAGTACTTC. Its translation: CASSPGTASDEQYF. Variable domain in full (rest from reference TRBV5-1 and TRBJ2-7): KAGVTQTPRYLIKTRGQQVTLSCSPISGHRSVSWYQQTPGQGLQFLFEYFSETQRNKGNFPGRFSGRQFSNSRSEMNVSTLELGDSALYLCASSPGTASDEQYFGPGTRLTVT.